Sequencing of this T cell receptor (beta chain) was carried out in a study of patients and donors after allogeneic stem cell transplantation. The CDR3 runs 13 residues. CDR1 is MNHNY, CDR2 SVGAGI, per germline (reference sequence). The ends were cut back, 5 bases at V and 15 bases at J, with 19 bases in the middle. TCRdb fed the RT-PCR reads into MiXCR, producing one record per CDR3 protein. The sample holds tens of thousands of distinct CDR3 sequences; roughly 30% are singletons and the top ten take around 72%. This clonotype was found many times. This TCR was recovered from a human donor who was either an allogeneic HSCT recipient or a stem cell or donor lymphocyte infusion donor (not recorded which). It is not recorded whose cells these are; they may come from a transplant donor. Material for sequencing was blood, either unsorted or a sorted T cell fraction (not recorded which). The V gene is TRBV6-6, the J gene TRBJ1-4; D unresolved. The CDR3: CASSAPTVREMFF. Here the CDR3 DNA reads TGTGCCAGCAGTGCCCCCACCGTAAGAGAGATGTTTTTT.